This passage covers 27 T cell receptor beta chains from one sample sequenced in a study of control samples from healthy donors and cancer patients. TCRdb keeps only in-frame clones here, not all; method: immunoSEQ multiplex PCR. The profile covers over 25,000 clones, with about 83% appearing a single time and about 1.6% taken by the ten largest. Sequencing was done on a sample of PBMCs. The receptor set was obtained from a woman aged 40 to 50 with lung cancer.

V is TRBV28 and J is TRBJ1-1; D gene uncertain. V lost 5 bases and J 0 bases, leaving 7 bases between the germline ends. Germline CDR1 reads MDHEN; CDR2 reads SYDVKM. There are 13 residues in the CDR3. The CDR3 reads CASSRPVNTEAFF. The DNA for the CDR3 is TGTGCCAGCAGTCGCCCGGTGAACACTGAAGCTTTCTTT.

The chain couples TRBV9 to TRBJ1-3; 9 bases are shared with TRBD1. The ends lost 4 bases at V and 1 base at J; junction bases unmatched: 9. Germline V gene lookup returns CDR1 SGDLS and CDR2 YYNGEE. This CDR3 has 17 residues. The CDR3, as DNA: TGTGCCAGCAGCCGCATACCGACAGGGGGGTCTGGAAACACCATATATTTT. It is translated as CASSRIPTGGSGNTIYF.

The gene calls are TRBV5-6 and TRBJ2-7; either TRBD1 or TRBD2 may supply D (5 bases each). CDR3 length: 15 amino acids. Germline CDR1 SGHDT, CDR2 YYEEEE. The V end was cut by 3 bases, the J end by 0 bases, with 13 bases between. The CDR3 nucleotides read TGTGCCAGCAGCTCGACTTGGGACGACTCCTACGAGCAGTACTTC. Protein product: CASSSTWDDSYEQYF.

J is TRBJ2-3 and V is TRBV7-9; TRBD2 matches 9 bases. The CDR3 spans 15 residues. V shed 4 bases, J shed 3 bases, and the junction held 5 bases outside the gene matches. Looked up from germline, CDR1 is SEHNR and CDR2 is FQNEAQ (reference sequence). CDR3 bases: TGTGCCAGCAGCTCCTTAGCGGGGGAGACAGATACGCAGTATTTT. This gives the protein CASSSLAGETDTQYF.

The chain is built from TRBV7-2 and TRBJ2-7, with 10 bases that match TRBD2. Looked up from germline, CDR1 is SGHTA and CDR2 is FQGNSA. The CDR3 length is 15 residues. The V gene end was trimmed by 2 bases and the J gene end by 4 bases; junction bases not matched to a gene: 5. This CDR3 is CASSLLAGASYEQYF. The CDR3 nucleotides are TGTGCCAGCAGCTTACTAGCGGGGGCCTCATACGAGCAGTACTTC.

V is TRBV6-6 and J is TRBJ1-1; no definite D call. The CDR3 spans 11 residues. Trimming stripped 8 bases from V and 1 base from J, with 5 bases between. Germline values: CDR1 MNHNY, CDR2 SVGAGI (reference sequence). The CDR3 DNA reads as TGTGCCAGCGGAAGGAACACTGAAGCTTTCTTT. It encodes CASGRNTEAFF.

A single count supports this clone. The chain carries TRBV5-1 and TRBJ2-1; 8 bases match TRBD2. The trim removed 0 bases at V and 8 bases at J, leaving 7 bases unmatched. Germline values: CDR1 SGHRS, CDR2 YFSETQ. This CDR3 contains 15 residues. CDR3 sequence (DNA): TGCGCCAGCAGCTTGGTTAGCGGGGATATAGATGAGCAGTTCTTC. Translated, it gives CASSLVSGDIDEQFF.

The chain couples TRBV5-4 to TRBJ1-6; perhaps TRBD1 as D (5 bases). V was trimmed by 3 bases and J by 6 bases, leaving 13 bases between them. This CDR3 is built from 15 residues. The germline CDR1 and CDR2 sequences are SGHNT and YYREEE (reference sequence). CDR3 nucleotide sequence: TGTGCCAGCAGCTCGGGGGGGGAAATTAATTCACCCCTCCACTTT. Its translation is CASSSGGEINSPLHF.

The chain couples TRBV29-1 to TRBJ2-1; D assignment may be TRBD1 or TRBD2 (6 bases each). Deletions cut 0 bases from V and 9 bases from J, with 15 bases between. This CDR3 comprises 14 residues. Per the germline V gene, CDR1 is SQVTM and CDR2 is ANQGSEA. CDR3 protein: CSVEEGGRGGEQFF. CDR3 DNA sequence: TGCAGCGTTGAAGAGGGGGGCAGGGGCGGTGAGCAGTTCTTC.

This clone was counted between two and nine times. J is TRBJ2-4 and V is TRBV4-1; D might be TRBD2 (5 bases). The V and J ends lost 1 base and 0 bases respectively, with 10 bases between them. The CDR3 runs 16 residues. The germline V gene encodes CDR1 MGHRA and CDR2 YSYEKL. The CDR3 is CASSQVDGLAKNIQYF. The CDR3 region has the DNA TGCGCCAGCAGCCAAGTAGACGGACTAGCCAAAAACATTCAGTACTTC.

The genes are TRBV6-6 and TRBJ2-2; D uncertain. This CDR3 comprises 15 residues. Germline V gene sequence: CDR1 MNHNY, CDR2 SVGAGI (reference sequence). Trimming cost V 6 bases and J 2 bases, with 13 bases left between them. CDR3 amino acids: CASSYVTLNTGELFF. For the CDR3, the DNA is TGTGCCAGCAGCTACGTAACATTAAACACCGGGGAGCTGTTTTTT.

The rearrangement joins TRBV7-9 to TRBJ1-4, with D unresolved. V lost 5 bases to trimming and J lost 8 bases, with 12 bases between them. The CDR3 loop spans 13 amino acids. CDR1 is SEHNR, CDR2 FQNEAQ, per germline (reference sequence). The CDR3 bases are TGTGCCAGCAGCGTTCTGCCCGGGGAAAAACTGTTTTTT. Protein product: CASSVLPGEKLFF. The entire variable domain, with the rest obtained from reference TRBV7-9 and TRBJ1-4, is as follows: DTGVSQNPRHKITKRGQNVTFRCDPISEHNRLYWYRQTLGQGPEFLTYFQNEAQLEKSRLLSDRFSAERPKGSFSTLEIQRTEQGDSAMYLCASSVLPGEKLFFGSGTQLSVL.

The chain links TRBV19 to TRBJ1-4, with 10 bases fitting TRBD1. Germline V lookup: CDR1 LNHDA, CDR2 SQIVND (reference sequence). The CDR3 length is 15 residues. The V segment lost 5 bases and the J segment 9 bases; nucleotides outside the gene matches: 9. In DNA form, the CDR3 reads TGTGCCAGTAGTGGGGACAGGGGCAATCGGAAAAAACTGTTTTTT. Translating gives CASSGDRGNRKKLFF.

J is TRBJ1-5 and V is TRBV2; D is undetermined. Germline CDR1 and CDR2: SNHLY and FYNNEI. Trimming took 2 bases from V and 0 from J, leaving 5 bases between them. This CDR3 region has 14 residues. The CDR3 DNA sequence: TGTGCCAGCAGTGAACTTTATAGCAATCAGCCCCAGCATTTT. It translates to CASSELYSNQPQHF.

The chain recombines TRBV28 with TRBJ1-5; D is perhaps TRBD1 (5 bases). Germline loops: CDR1 MDHEN, CDR2 SYDVKM. V shed 4 bases and J shed 6 bases, with 22 bases lying between them. CDR3 length: 17 residues. In DNA, the CDR3 is TGTGCCAGCAGTTCGAGAACGGGACTCTCAAGGGGTCAGCCCCAGCATTTT. Encoded protein: CASSSRTGLSRGQPQHF.

The chain uses TRBV11-1 and TRBJ2-1, with 11 positions matching TRBD2. Germline assignment: CDR1 SGHAT and CDR2 FQDESV (reference sequence). The CDR3 contains 16 residues. J gave up 4 bases and V 5 bases, and 7 bases lay outside the gene matches. For the CDR3, the DNA is TGTGCCAGCAGCGCTTCCGGGACTAGCGGTTACAATGAGCAGTTCTTC. As protein: CASSASGTSGYNEQFF.

The chain carries TRBV5-1 and TRBJ2-3, with 9 bases lining up with TRBD1. Germline V CDR1 and CDR2: SGHRS, YFSETQ. CDR3 length: 14 residues. Losses at the gene ends were 0 bases for V and 4 bases for J; bases not matched to a gene: 0. The CDR3, as DNA: TGCGCCAGCAGCTTGGGGGACAGGGCAGATACGCAGTATTTT. It encodes CASSLGDRADTQYF.

The chain uses TRBV6-5 and TRBJ2-1, with a tentative D call TRBD2 (5 bases). Germline CDR1 is MNHEY and CDR2 is SVGAGI. Trimming removed 2 bases at V and 8 bases at J, with 7 bases between. The CDR3 spans 12 residues. The CDR3 loop reads CASSYAGDEQFF. Written as DNA, the CDR3 is TGTGCCAGCAGTTACGCCGGGGATGAGCAGTTCTTC.

This clone was counted between two and nine times. The chain carries TRBV3-1 (or the pseudogene TRBV3-2) and TRBJ1-5; D possibly corresponds to TRBD1 (5 bases). V lost 0 bases and J 7 bases, leaving 10 bases between the germline ends. The CDR3 runs 14 residues. The germline V gene encodes CDR1 LGHDT and CDR2 YNNKEL (reference sequence). DNA for the CDR3: TGTGCCAGCAGCCAAGAGGGGGGAAGACAGCCCCAGCATTTT. Its protein is CASSQEGGRQPQHF.

The chain carries TRBV29-1 and TRBJ1-4; possible D gene TRBD1, 5 bases. This CDR3 has 13 amino acids. Trimming took 2 bases from V and 5 from J, leaving 9 bases between them. Germline values: CDR1 SQVTM, CDR2 ANQGSEA. The CDR3 sequence: CSVERDLNEKLFF. The CDR3 DNA reads as TGCAGCGTTGAAAGGGACCTAAATGAAAAACTGTTTTTT. Complete variable domain (other parts from reference TRBV29-1 and TRBJ1-4): SAVISQKPSRDICQRGTSLTIQCQVDSQVTMMFWYRQQPGQSLTLIATANQGSEATYESGFVIDKFPISRPNLTFSTLTVSNMSPEDSSIYLCSVERDLNEKLFFGSGTQLSVL.

The V call is TRBV27, the J call TRBJ2-1; 15 bases match TRBD2. With V trimmed by 3 bases and J by 2 bases, 5 bases remained unmatched. Germline V gives CDR1 MNHEY, CDR2 SMNVEV (reference sequence). This CDR3 region has 18 residues. CDR3 amino acids: CASSFGTSGGLTYNEQFF. The CDR3 DNA is TGTGCCAGCAGTTTCGGGACTAGCGGGGGGTTAACCTACAATGAGCAGTTCTTC.

This clone occurred once. The chain joins TRBV19 to TRBJ1-2; D call uncertain. V was trimmed by 5 bases and J by 3 bases, leaving 16 bases between them. Germline-derived CDR1 and CDR2 are LNHDA and SQIVND (reference sequence). This CDR3 is 15 amino acids long. Here the CDR3 reads CASSLHEGFDYGYTF. In DNA, the CDR3 is TGTGCCAGTAGTCTACATGAGGGCTTTGACTATGGCTACACCTTC.

This clone was picked up one time. The V gene is TRBV7-2, the J gene TRBJ2-1; 13 bases map to TRBD2. Germline CDR1 and CDR2: SGHTA and FQGNSA. The CDR3 spans 16 residues. V lost 4 bases, J lost 14 bases, and 14 bases stayed unmatched. This CDR3 reads CASSSNRLAGGTREFF. The CDR3 DNA reads TGTGCCAGCAGCTCTAATCGACTAGCGGGGGGAACGAGGGAGTTCTTC.

V usage is TRBV7-2 and J usage is TRBJ1-5; D is unclear. Trimming took 1 base from V and 3 from J, leaving 7 bases between them. The germline V gene has CDR1 SGHTA and CDR2 FQGNSA. The CDR3 covers 14 residues. This CDR3 reads CASSLGGFNQPQHF. CDR3 sequence (DNA): TGTGCCAGCAGCTTAGGAGGATTCAATCAGCCCCAGCATTTT. Complete variable domain (other parts from reference TRBV7-2 and TRBJ1-5): GAGVSQSPSNKVTEKGKDVELRCDPISGHTALYWYRQSLGQGLEFLIYFQGNSAPDKSGLPSDRFSAERTGGSVSTLTIQRTQQEDSAVYLCASSLGGFNQPQHFGDGTRLSIL.

The CDR3 DNA reads as TGTGCCAGCAGCTTATTCGGCGGTGAAAAACTGTTTTTT. This translates into CASSLFGGEKLFF. The chain joins TRBV7-9 to TRBJ1-4; D gene uncertain. Germline V gene lookup returns CDR1 SEHNR and CDR2 FQNEAQ (reference sequence). Trimming took 2 bases from V and 7 from J, leaving 8 bases between them. CDR3 length: 13 residues.

This clone occurred a few times. This chain links TRBV5-1 with TRBJ1-6; D is ambiguous. CDR3 size: 14 residues. V lost 0 bases and J 6 bases, leaving 7 bases between the germline ends. Germline lookup yields CDR1 SGHRS and CDR2 YFSETQ. Here the CDR3 DNA reads TGCGCCAGCAGCTTGGCGGGGTCTAATTCACCCCTCCACTTT. Amino acid sequence: CASSLAGSNSPLHF.

The chain has TRBV5-4 and TRBJ2-2; D uncertain. CDR1 is SGHNT and CDR2 is YYREEE in the germline V gene (reference sequence). The CDR3 contains 16 residues. The V and J ends lost 0 bases and 1 base respectively, with 10 bases between them. The CDR3 DNA reads TGTGCCAGCAGCTTGGTTGCGGAGCAGAACACCGGGGAGCTGTTTTTT. Encoded protein: CASSLVAEQNTGELFF.